These 28 T cell receptor beta chains were all obtained from the same sample, sequenced in a study of CD8+CD57+ T cells in acquired aplastic anemia. Patients chosen for sequencing had shown CD8+CD57+ cell expansion by flow cytometry. Both TCR beta VDJ combination and CDR3 sequence profiling were carried out. Genomic DNA was the template for this profiling. One entry per CDR3 protein results from TCRdb running MiXCR on the reads. The sample carries around 200,000 distinct CDR3 sequences, approximately 48% recorded once. Sequenced material: sorted CD4+, CD8+, or CD8+CD57+ T cells (not recorded which) from PBMCs. The receptors were gathered from a human donor with aplastic anemia.

V is TRBV25-1 and J is TRBJ1-1; D gene ambiguous. The CDR3 runs to 13 residues. Germline CDR1 reads MGHDK; CDR2 reads SYGVNS. Between the trimmed V and J ends, which lost 1 base and 5 bases, there was a span of 8 bases. The CDR3 region has the DNA TGTGCCAGCAGTGAATCGCGGAGTACTGAAGCTTTCTTT. Its translation is CASSESRSTEAFF.

Many counts were recorded for this clonotype. The chain carries TRBV5-4 and TRBJ1-1; D perhaps matches TRBD1 (5 bases). The germline CDR1 and CDR2 sequences are SGHNT and YYREEE (reference sequence). CDR3 length: 13 residues. Trimming removed 4 bases from V and 5 bases from J, with 12 bases in between. The CDR3 is CASSSGTLTEAFF. The CDR3 coding sequence is TGTGCCAGCAGCAGTGGGACTTTGACTGAAGCTTTCTTT.

This chain uses TRBV4-2 with TRBJ1-2; 7 nucleotides align to TRBD1. The V segment lost 1 base and the J segment 8 bases; nucleotides outside the gene matches: 10. Per germline, CDR1 LGHNA and CDR2 YNFKEQ. This CDR3 contains 15 residues. The CDR3 is CASSQGTGGMGGYTF. CDR3 in DNA: TGTGCCAGCAGCCAAGGGACAGGCGGTATGGGAGGCTACACCTTC.

This clonotype was seen a few times. The V and J genes are TRBV29-1 and TRBJ2-7, with TRBD1 matching 7 bases. The germline V gene has CDR1 SQVTM and CDR2 ANQGSEA. After removal of 8 bases from V and 1 base from J, the junction contained 8 bases not matched to a gene. The CDR3 length is 13 residues. The CDR3 DNA sequence: TGCAGCACGTCCGGGACAGCTTCCTACGAGCAGTACTTC. Amino acid sequence: CSTSGTASYEQYF.

The chain links TRBV11-1 to TRBJ2-7; 9 bases match TRBD1. Germline CDR1 is SGHAT and CDR2 is FQDESV (reference sequence). J lost 6 bases, V lost 5 bases, and 14 bases had no gene match. The CDR3 extends over 16 amino acids. CDR3 sequence reads: CASSRGKTGGFAEQYF. The CDR3 region has the DNA TGTGCCAGCAGCCGAGGGAAGACAGGGGGTTTCGCCGAGCAGTACTTC.

Remarks on this clonotype: No conserved phenylalanine or tryptophan is present at the end of the CDR3, so a read error is the likely explanation. This chain joins TRBV29-1 and TRBJ2-7; 10 positions agree with TRBD1. With 7 bases clipped from V and 6 bases from J, the junction kept 12 bases outside the gene matches. Germline CDR1 SQVTM, CDR2 ANQGSEA. The CDR3 totals 14 residues. The CDR3 is CSANIGQGGLEQYL. The DNA of the CDR3 is TGCAGCGCCAATATCGGACAGGGGGGGCTCGAGCAGTACCTC.

This clonotype has ten or more counts. The J gene is TRBJ2-3, the V gene TRBV6-1; 14 positions agree with TRBD2. The junction had 9 bases not matched to a gene; V was cut back by 8 bases and J by 11 bases. The CDR3 totals 14 residues. Germline V gene sequence: CDR1 MNHNS, CDR2 SASEGT. The DNA of the CDR3 is TGTGCCAGCTCGACTAGCGGGAGGGCCTTAGGGCAGTATTTT. Its protein is CASSTSGRALGQYF.

At least ten counts were recorded for this clonotype. V and J are TRBV30 and TRBJ1-3; tentative D call: TRBD1 (6 bases). Germline-derived CDR1 and CDR2 are GTSNPN and SVGIG (reference sequence). The CDR3 sequence is 13 residues long. V gave up 5 bases and J gave up 4 bases, with 12 bases separating them. The CDR3, as DNA: TGTGCCTGGCGTCGAGGGGGAGGAAACACCATATATTTT. Protein: CAWRRGGGNTIYF.

This clonotype turned up a few times. The chain links TRBV20-1 to TRBJ2-7; TRBD1 aligns across 9 bases. The V gene end was trimmed by 3 bases and the J gene end by 6 bases; junction bases not matched to a gene: 6. The CDR3 sequence is 13 residues long. CDR1 DFQATT and CDR2 SNEGSKA come from the germline V gene (reference sequence). The CDR3 sequence is CSASRTGDGEQYF. The CDR3 nucleotides read TGCAGTGCTAGCCGGACAGGGGACGGCGAGCAGTACTTC.

This clonotype was observed many times. The chain employs TRBV5-6 and TRBJ2-5; D call uncertain. Deletions cut 4 bases from V and 2 bases from J, with 12 bases between. Looked up from germline, CDR1 is SGHDT and CDR2 is YYEEEE. The CDR3 length is 14 residues. The CDR3 bases are TGTGCCAGCAGCCGACCGAGGTGGCAAGAGACCCAGTACTTC. This translates into CASSRPRWQETQYF.

This clonotype was detected ten times or more. CDR3: CASSPTLRQALQQETQYF. CDR3 nucleotides: TGTGCCAGCAGCCCTACCCTCCGTCAGGCCCTGCAACAAGAGACCCAGTACTTC. The chain joins TRBV7-2 to TRBJ2-5, with no clear D. V lost 5 bases, J lost 2 bases, and 24 bases lay in between. Germline CDR1 reads SGHTA; CDR2 reads FQGNSA. CDR3 length equals 18 residues.

This sequence joins TRBV4-2 and TRBJ2-4; D is perhaps TRBD2 (6 bases). Per the germline V gene, CDR1 is LGHNA and CDR2 is YNFKEQ. CDR3 size: 15 residues. Trimming stripped 2 bases from V and 5 bases from J, with 13 bases between. The CDR3 spells CASSQRGVHQNIQYF. In nucleotides, the CDR3 is TGTGCCAGCAGCCAACGCGGGGTTCACCAAAACATTCAGTACTTC.

The rearrangement uses TRBV7-7 and TRBJ2-1; D might be TRBD2 (6 bases). Germline V gene data show CDR1 as SSHAT and CDR2 as FNYEAQ (reference sequence). Trimming pared 1 base from V and 9 bases from J, leaving 13 bases between. The CDR3 is 14 amino acids. Here the CDR3 DNA reads TGTGCCAGCAGCTTAGTCCCGGGAGTACGTGAGCAGTTCTTC. Translating gives CASSLVPGVREQFF.

V is TRBV10-2 and J is TRBJ2-3, with a weak D call TRBD2 (5 bases). From germline, CDR1 is WSHSY and CDR2 SAAADI. The CDR3 has 14 amino acids. Trimming stripped 2 bases from V and 2 bases from J, with 8 bases between. As DNA, the CDR3 is TGCGCCAGCAGTGAGAACGGGAACACAGATACGCAGTATTTT. Protein: CASSENGNTDTQYF.

The V and J genes are TRBV24-1 and TRBJ1-6; D may be TRBD1 (5 bases). V was cut by 0 bases and J by 16 bases, with 12 bases left in between. Germline V gene sequence: CDR1 KGHDR, CDR2 SFDVKD. This CDR3 spans 13 amino acids. The CDR3 bases are TGTGCCACCAGTGATTTGGGCGCCAGGGAACTCCACTTT. The encoded protein is CATSDLGARELHF.

The chain employs TRBV5-1 and TRBJ1-3; D not resolved. The V end was cut by 3 bases, the J end by 0 bases, with 4 bases between. CDR1 SGHRS and CDR2 YFSETQ come from the germline V gene. CDR3 size: 13 residues. CDR3 sequence (DNA): TGCGCCAGCAGCTGGCGCTCTGGAAACACCATATATTTT. It encodes CASSWRSGNTIYF.

J is TRBJ2-7 and V is TRBV18, with D unresolved. CDR3 length: 15 amino acids. Germline CDR1 is KGHSH and CDR2 is LQKENI. V was pared by 6 bases and J by 0 bases, with 15 bases between. CDR3 loop: CASSAEGGSSYEQYF. CDR3 in DNA: TGTGCCAGCTCTGCGGAAGGCGGTAGCTCCTACGAGCAGTACTTC. Looking up the rest from reference TRBV18 and TRBJ2-7 gives the full variable domain: NAGVMQNPRHLVRRRGQEARLRCSPMKGHSHVYWYRQLPEEGLKFMVYLQKENIIDESGMPKERFSAEFPKEGPSILRIQQVVRGDSAAYFCASSAEGGSSYEQYFGPGTRLTVT.

This chain uses TRBV29-1 with TRBJ2-5; D unresolved. The CDR3 spans 12 residues. Trimming pared 3 bases from V and 6 bases from J, leaving 11 bases between. Germline values: CDR1 SQVTM, CDR2 ANQGSEA. The CDR3 region has the DNA TGCAGCGTTGACGGCAGGAGTAAGACCCAGTACTTC. Its translation is CSVDGRSKTQYF.

The chain combines TRBV2 with TRBJ2-7, with no clear D. The length of the CDR3 is 11 residues. Trimming took 7 bases from V and 7 from J, leaving 11 bases between them. Germline lookup yields CDR1 SNHLY and CDR2 FYNNEI. CDR3 protein: CASTTMGEQYF. CDR3 coding DNA: TGTGCCAGCACCACTATGGGGGAGCAGTACTTC.

This clonotype came up a few times. This chain connects TRBV12-3 or TRBV12-4 to TRBJ2-5, with 7 bases fitting TRBD2. The CDR3 runs to 13 residues. With V trimmed by 5 bases and J by 5 bases, 5 bases remained unmatched. The CDR3 DNA reads TGTGCCAGCAGTATTTCGCGGGGGGAGACCCAGTACTTC. Its translation: CASSISRGETQYF.

This clonotype turned up a few times. A junction end diverges from the germline sequence, so it may reflect a read error. The chain joins TRBV7-2 to TRBJ2-7; TRBD1 is a possible D gene (5 bases). CDR3 length: 11 amino acids. Germline CDR1 reads SGHTA; CDR2 reads FQGNSA. The CDR3 reads CASSLRQGEDF. The CDR3 DNA reads as TGTGCCAGCAGCTTACGGCAGGGCGAGGACTTC.

The V and J genes are TRBV13 and TRBJ1-2; no firm D call. Trimming pared 5 bases from V and 1 base from J, leaving 8 bases between. CDR1 is PRHDT and CDR2 is FYEKMQ in the germline V gene (reference sequence). CDR3 length: 13 amino acids. CDR3 residues: CASSPRGNYGYTF. The CDR3 nucleotides are TGTGCCAGCAGCCCTCGGGGTAACTATGGCTACACCTTC.

This clonotype has ten or more counts. The J gene is TRBJ2-7, the V gene TRBV19; 10 nucleotides align to TRBD1. From germline, CDR1 is LNHDA and CDR2 SQIVND (reference sequence). V shed 5 bases and J 7 bases; nucleotides not matched to a gene: 14. This CDR3 region has 16 residues. The CDR3 here is CASSASSPRTGGEQYF. CDR3 nucleotides: TGTGCCAGTAGTGCTAGCTCTCCCCGGACAGGGGGAGAGCAGTACTTC.

This clonotype has a count of ten or more. The V call is TRBV20-1, the J call TRBJ1-4; D ambiguous. There are 13 residues in the CDR3. Looked up from germline, CDR1 is DFQATT and CDR2 is SNEGSKA (reference sequence). With 4 bases removed from V and 2 bases from J, the gap between germline ends came to 8 bases. CDR3 in amino acids: CSANSGTNEKLFF. In DNA form, the CDR3 reads TGCAGTGCTAATTCTGGCACTAATGAAAAACTGTTTTTT.

Written as DNA, the CDR3 is TGTGCCAGCAGCTTAGAACCGGTCTATGGCTACACCTTC. Encoded protein: CASSLEPVYGYTF. The rearrangement links TRBV7-9 to TRBJ1-2; D is uncertain. The CDR3 extends over 13 amino acids. V dropped 1 base and J dropped 4 bases, with 7 bases sitting between them. Germline V CDR1 and CDR2: SEHNR, FQNEAQ (reference sequence).

This clonotype was counted a few times. The V call is TRBV5-8, the J call TRBJ2-5; 7 nucleotides align to TRBD2. CDR3 length equals 13 residues. V was pared by 3 bases and J by 5 bases, with 4 bases of the junction left unmatched. Germline V gene data show CDR1 as SGHTS and CDR2 as YDEGEE. The CDR3 DNA reads TGTGCCAGCAGCTGGGGGGGGAAGGAGACCCAGTACTTC. Protein: CASSWGGKETQYF.

This clonotype was seen just once. The chain is built from TRBV19 and TRBJ1-2; D not certain. V lost 4 bases and J lost 4, with 13 bases in between. Germline V gives CDR1 LNHDA, CDR2 SQIVND (reference sequence). The CDR3 extends over 14 amino acids. The CDR3 DNA reads TGTGCCAGTAGTAGACTGACTTCTAGCTATGGCTACACCTTC. Its protein product is CASSRLTSSYGYTF.

This clonotype has more than one count but fewer than ten. The chain couples TRBV20-1 to TRBJ2-5, with TRBD2 identical over 7 bases. The germline CDR1 and CDR2 sequences are DFQATT and SNEGSKA (reference sequence). The trim removed 5 bases at V and 5 bases at J, leaving 11 bases unmatched. The CDR3 extends over 14 amino acids. The CDR3: CSAEGLFPLETQYF. The CDR3 nucleotides are TGCAGTGCTGAGGGACTATTCCCTTTGGAGACCCAGTACTTC.